This TCR beta chain is drawn from a study of OX40 agonist ivuxolimab in advanced cancers. Study at large: Administration of intravenous ivuxolimab to patients occurred every 2 weeks at 0.01 to 10 mg/kg. Whole-study findings and limits: Among the lowest levels of clonal expansion were found in partial responders at 0.1-3.0 mg/kg. On average, a greater number of expanded clones characterised CD8+ T cells relative to CD4+.

Method: immunoSEQ multiplex PCR; TCRdb's copy keeps in-frame clones and lacks some. The data hold about 84,000 clones, with 84% observed a single time. About this clone: Its antigen remains unidentified.

Autoimmune disease history or systemic immunosuppression excluded patients. The starting material was CD4+ or CD8+ T cells sorted from blood, obtained in a trial of the OX40 agonist ivuxolimab. The sequence was obtained from an adult with an advanced solid tumor such as melanoma, head and neck, liver or kidney cancer.

The CDR3: CASSLGGGVRQYF. Here the CDR3 DNA reads TGTGCCAGCAGCTTAGGGGGGGGCGTACGCCAGTACTTC. The J gene is TRBJ2-5, the V gene TRBV7-2, with D possibly matching TRBD2 (7 bases). The CDR3 extends over 13 amino acids. The V end was cut by 1 base, the J end by 10 bases, with 13 bases between. In germline, CDR1 is SGHTA, CDR2 FQGNSA.